This TCR beta chain emerged from a study of CD8+ T cells in alopecia areata (dated by TCRdb to 2016 to 2019). Background on the whole study: Treated patients were enrolled in an open-label pilot trial of oral tofacitinib, 5 to 10 mg twice daily, for moderate-to-severe alopecia areata. Clonality in the scalp was compared among normal scalp (n=4), patchy alopecia areata scalp (n=8), and alopecia totalis/universalis scalp (n=8). Patients stayed on tofacitinib for 6 to 18 months and then had 6 months of follow-up off drug so that delayed response and recurrence could be assessed. Tofacitinib-treated patients had biopsies at baseline and at 4 and 24 weeks of treatment, with a later scalp biopsy in several patients. To study T cell clonal expansion in alopecia areata, the researchers applied high-throughput TCRbeta sequencing to both the C3H/HeJ mouse model and human patients. In humans, TCRbeta sequencing was performed on scalp tissue and on sorted CD4+ and CD8+ peripheral blood T cells from healthy controls and from patients with patchy or totalis/universalis alopecia areata. TCRbeta CDR3 regions were amplified by immunoSEQ multiplex PCR using 35 Vbeta forward and 13 Jbeta reverse primers. The RNA source kit depended on sample type: the PAXgene miRNA kit for fixed scalp, the miRNeasy kit for PBMCs, and the RNeasy kit for mouse skin.

Trimming takes 3 bases off V and 5 bases off J; junction bases not matched to a gene: 6. CDR1 and CDR2 were assigned from the germline V gene (reference sequence) as LNHDA and SQIVND. The CDR3 numbers 15 residues from cysteine through phenylalanine. Only the CDR3 region is kept as DNA, spanning 45 bases read in frame from base 1. The library was made by the immunoSEQ multiplex PCR assay. RNA was extracted from all samples and reverse transcribed into cDNA, which served as template for TCR sequencing. First-strand cDNA was synthesized using SuperScript III with a 2:1 mix of oligo-dT and random hexamers. A synthetic immune receptor repertoire was used to gauge amplification bias, and whatever bias remained was removed computationally. As for the original processing: Raw reads were preprocessed for error removal, and CDR3 was defined according to IMGT conventions as running from the conserved cysteine to phenylalanine. Clonality was computed by normalizing Shannon entropy by log2 of the number of productive unique TCRs and subtracting the result from 1. Whether each scalp clone was CD4 or CD8 was inferred by checking scalp TCRbeta sequences against the CD4 and CD8 repertoires from sorted blood. Sourced from immuneACCESS, this table was stored by TCRdb with only in-frame sequences that have V and J called. A share of the clones is absent; for the studies checked, an unresolved V gene accounts for under half, and the remainder has no known explanation. D and trimming come from the DNA, and the V and J calls and clone size come from that table. For this sample the table gives around 65,000 clones, of which under 55% were detected only once. The leading ten clones occupy about 17% of the sample.

The time point label corresponds to: baseline before oral tofacitinib. Peripheral blood and lesional scalp punch biopsies were obtained from patients with alopecia areata. PBMCs were isolated by density centrifugation and stained for CD3, CD4 and CD8, and CD4+ and CD8+ T cells were sorted on a FACSAria. What the authors observed across the whole study: Compared with normal scalp, lesional scalp had higher clonality and more expanded CD8+ clones, particularly in alopecia totalis/universalis, a pattern that suggests antigenic drive. Shared TCR sequences between patients were less evident than in mice, which may be partly attributable to HLA diversity in the patient population. Unlike mouse skin, where gammadelta T cells dominate, normal human skin contains resident alphabeta T cells that get sequenced too, which complicates analysis of the scalp TCR repertoire.

This clone was seen more than once but under ten times. Its antigen is not yet known. No per-base quality is available; no much larger clone lies one base away. The TCR originated in a human donor with alopecia areata. The rearrangement combines TRBV19 with TRBJ2-2, with TRBD1 identical over 7 junction bases. The sequenced sample was CD8+ T cells sorted from blood, obtained at week 0. The DNA sequence reads TGTGCCAGTAGTATTCGTAGGGGGCAAACCGGGGAGCTGTTTTTT. It translates as CASSIRRGQTGELFF.